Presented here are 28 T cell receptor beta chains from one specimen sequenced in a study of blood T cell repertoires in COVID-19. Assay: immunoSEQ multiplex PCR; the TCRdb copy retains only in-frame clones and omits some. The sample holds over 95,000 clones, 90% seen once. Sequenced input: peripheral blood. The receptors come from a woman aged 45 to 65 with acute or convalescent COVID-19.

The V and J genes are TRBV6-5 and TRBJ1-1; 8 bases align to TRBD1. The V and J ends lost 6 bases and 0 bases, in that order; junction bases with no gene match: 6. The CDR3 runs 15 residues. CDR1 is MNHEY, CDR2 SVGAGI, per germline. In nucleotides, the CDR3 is TGTGCCAGCAGGGACAGGGTCCCCTTGAACACTGAAGCTTTCTTT. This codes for CASRDRVPLNTEAFF.

CDR3: CASSGRRGGYEQYF. CDR3 nucleotide sequence: TGTGCCAGCAGCGGCCGACGGGGAGGGTACGAGCAGTACTTC. The chain carries TRBV7-2 and TRBJ2-7; the match to TRBD2 covers 7 bases. The CDR3 consists of 14 residues. Germline lookup yields CDR1 SGHTA and CDR2 FQGNSA. With V trimmed by 5 bases and J by 4 bases, 8 bases remained unmatched.

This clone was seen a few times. CDR3 coding DNA: TGTGCCAGCGGGGGCAGGGTCTATGGCTACACCTTC. This gives the protein CASGGRVYGYTF. This rearrangement joins TRBV12-3 or TRBV12-4 to TRBJ1-2; perhaps TRBD1 as D (6 bases). The V gene lost 8 bases and the J gene lost 4 bases, with 11 bases spanning the gap. The CDR3 length is 12 residues.

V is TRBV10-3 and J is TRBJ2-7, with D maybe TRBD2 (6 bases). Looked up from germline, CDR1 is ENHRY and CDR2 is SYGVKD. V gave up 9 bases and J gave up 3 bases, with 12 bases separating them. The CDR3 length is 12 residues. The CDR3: CAIAGSDYEQYF. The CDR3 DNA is TGTGCCATTGCGGGGTCAGACTACGAGCAGTACTTC.

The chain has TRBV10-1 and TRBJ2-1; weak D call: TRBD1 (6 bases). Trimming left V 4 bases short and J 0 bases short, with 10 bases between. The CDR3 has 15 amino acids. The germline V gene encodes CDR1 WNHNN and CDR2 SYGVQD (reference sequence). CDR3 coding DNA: TGCGCCAGCAGTGTTACAGGGTTCTCCTACAATGAGCAGTTCTTC. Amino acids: CASSVTGFSYNEQFF.

CDR3 residues: CASSETSSSYNEQFF. The DNA of the CDR3 is TGTGCCAGCAGTGAAACCTCGAGCTCCTACAATGAGCAGTTCTTC. The chain recombines TRBV6-4 with TRBJ2-1; D is uncertain. Germline V CDR1 and CDR2: MRHNA, SNTAGT. The CDR3 has 15 amino acids. Trimming cost V 3 bases and J 0 bases, with 9 bases left between them.

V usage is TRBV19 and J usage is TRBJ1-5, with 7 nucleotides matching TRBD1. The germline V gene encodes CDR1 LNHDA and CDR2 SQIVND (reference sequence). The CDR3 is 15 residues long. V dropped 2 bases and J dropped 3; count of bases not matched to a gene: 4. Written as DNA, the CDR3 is TGTGCCAGTAGTATAAGGACAGGTCCCAATCAGCCCCAGCATTTT. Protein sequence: CASSIRTGPNQPQHF.

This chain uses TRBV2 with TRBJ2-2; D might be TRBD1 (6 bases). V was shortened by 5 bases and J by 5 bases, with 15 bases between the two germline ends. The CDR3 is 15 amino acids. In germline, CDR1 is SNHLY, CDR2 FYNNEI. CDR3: CASSFQGIDTGELFF. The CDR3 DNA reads TGTGCCAGCAGTTTTCAGGGGATTGATACCGGGGAGCTGTTTTTT.

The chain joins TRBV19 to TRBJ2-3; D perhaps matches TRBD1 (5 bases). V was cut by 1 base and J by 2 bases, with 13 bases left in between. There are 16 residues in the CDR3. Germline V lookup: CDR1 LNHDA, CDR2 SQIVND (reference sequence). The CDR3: CASSIGRAVNTDTQYF. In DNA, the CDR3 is TGTGCCAGTAGTATAGGCAGGGCGGTGAACACAGATACGCAGTATTTT.

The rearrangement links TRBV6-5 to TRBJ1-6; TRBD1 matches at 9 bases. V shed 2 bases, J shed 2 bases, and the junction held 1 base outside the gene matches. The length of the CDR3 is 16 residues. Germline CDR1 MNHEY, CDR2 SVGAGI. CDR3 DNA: TGTGCCAGCAGTTACGGGACAGGGACCTATAATTCACCCCTCCACTTT. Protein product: CASSYGTGTYNSPLHF.

For the CDR3, the DNA is TGTGCCAGCAGCCAGCCGGACAGGCCCCTTGAGCAGTACTTC. Its protein product is CASSQPDRPLEQYF. The chain recombines TRBV3-1 (or the pseudogene TRBV3-2) with TRBJ2-7; TRBD1 aligns across 7 bases. V was pared by 3 bases and J by 7 bases, with 9 bases of the junction left unmatched. The CDR3 is made up of 14 amino acids. The germline CDR1 and CDR2 sequences are LGHDT and YNNKEL (reference sequence).

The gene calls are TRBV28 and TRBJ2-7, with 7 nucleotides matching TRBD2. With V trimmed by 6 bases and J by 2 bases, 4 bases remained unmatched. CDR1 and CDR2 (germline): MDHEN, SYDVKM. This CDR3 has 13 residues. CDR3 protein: CASRPGGPYEQYF. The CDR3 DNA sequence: TGTGCCAGCAGGCCGGGAGGACCCTACGAGCAGTACTTC.

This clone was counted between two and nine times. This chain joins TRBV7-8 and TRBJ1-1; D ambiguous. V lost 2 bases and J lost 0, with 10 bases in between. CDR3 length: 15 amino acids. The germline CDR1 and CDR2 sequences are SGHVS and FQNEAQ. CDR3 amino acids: CASSLKRVLNTEAFF. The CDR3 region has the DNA TGTGCCAGCAGCTTAAAGCGGGTTTTGAACACTGAAGCTTTCTTT.

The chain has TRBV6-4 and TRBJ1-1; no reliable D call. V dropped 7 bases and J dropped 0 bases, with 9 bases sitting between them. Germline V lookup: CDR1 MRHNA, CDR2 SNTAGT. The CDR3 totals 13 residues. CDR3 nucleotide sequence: TGTGCCAGCAAGGAGGGATTGAACACTGAAGCTTTCTTT. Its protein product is CASKEGLNTEAFF.

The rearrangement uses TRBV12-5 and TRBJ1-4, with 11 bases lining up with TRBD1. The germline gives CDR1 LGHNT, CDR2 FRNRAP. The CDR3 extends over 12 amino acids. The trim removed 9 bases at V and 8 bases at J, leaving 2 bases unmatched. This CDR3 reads CARGQGVEKLFF. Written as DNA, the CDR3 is TGTGCTAGGGGACAGGGGGTGGAAAAACTGTTTTTT.

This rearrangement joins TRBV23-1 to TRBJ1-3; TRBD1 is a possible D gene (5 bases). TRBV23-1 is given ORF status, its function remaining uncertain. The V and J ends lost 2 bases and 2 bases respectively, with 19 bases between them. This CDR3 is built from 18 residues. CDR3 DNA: TGCGCCAGCAGTCAAGGGATAACAACGGGGGTCACTGGAAACACCATATATTTT. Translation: CASSQGITTGVTGNTIYF.

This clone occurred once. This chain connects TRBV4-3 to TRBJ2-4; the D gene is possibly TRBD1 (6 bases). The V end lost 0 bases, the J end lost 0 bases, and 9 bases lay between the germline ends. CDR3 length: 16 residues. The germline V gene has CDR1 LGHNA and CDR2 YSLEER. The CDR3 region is CASSQEGALAKNIQYF. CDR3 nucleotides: TGCGCCAGCAGCCAAGAGGGGGCCCTAGCCAAAAACATTCAGTACTTC.

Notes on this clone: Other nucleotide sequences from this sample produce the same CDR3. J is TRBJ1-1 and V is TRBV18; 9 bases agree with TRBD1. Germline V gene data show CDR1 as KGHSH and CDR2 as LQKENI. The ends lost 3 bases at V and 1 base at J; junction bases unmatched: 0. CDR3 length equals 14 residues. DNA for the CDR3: TGTGCCAGCTCACCGGGACAGGGGAACACTGAAGCTTTCTTT. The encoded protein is CASSPGQGNTEAFF.

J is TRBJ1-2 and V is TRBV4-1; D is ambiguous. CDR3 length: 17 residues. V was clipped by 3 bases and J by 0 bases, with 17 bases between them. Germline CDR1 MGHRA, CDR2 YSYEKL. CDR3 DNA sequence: TGCGCCAGCAGCCAGGACTATACCGGGTTCTCTAACTATGGCTACACCTTC. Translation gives CASSQDYTGFSNYGYTF.

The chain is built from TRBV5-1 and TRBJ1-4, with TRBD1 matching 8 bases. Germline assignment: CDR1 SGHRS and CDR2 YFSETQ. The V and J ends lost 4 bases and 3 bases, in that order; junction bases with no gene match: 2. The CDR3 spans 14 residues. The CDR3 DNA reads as TGCGCCAGCAGCCGACAGGGGTCTAATGAAAAACTGTTTTTT. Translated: CASSRQGSNEKLFF.

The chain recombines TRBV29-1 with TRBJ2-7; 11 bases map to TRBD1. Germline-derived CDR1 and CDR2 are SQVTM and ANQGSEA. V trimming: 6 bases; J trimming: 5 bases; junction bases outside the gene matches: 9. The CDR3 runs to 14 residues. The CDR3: CSVVSGQGADEQYF. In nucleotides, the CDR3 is TGCAGCGTAGTATCCGGACAGGGGGCAGACGAGCAGTACTTC.

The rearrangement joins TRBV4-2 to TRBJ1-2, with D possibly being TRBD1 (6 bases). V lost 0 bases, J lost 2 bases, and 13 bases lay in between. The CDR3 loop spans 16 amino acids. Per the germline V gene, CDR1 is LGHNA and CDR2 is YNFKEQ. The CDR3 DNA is TGTGCCAGCAGCCAAGAGATACACAGGGAGAACTATGGCTACACCTTC. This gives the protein CASSQEIHRENYGYTF.

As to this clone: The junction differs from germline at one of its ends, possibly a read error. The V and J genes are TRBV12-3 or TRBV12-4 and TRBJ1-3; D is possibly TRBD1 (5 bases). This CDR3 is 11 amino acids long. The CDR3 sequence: CASSPGGLGVF. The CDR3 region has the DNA TGTGCCAGCAGCCCGGGGGGATTAGGGGTCTTT.

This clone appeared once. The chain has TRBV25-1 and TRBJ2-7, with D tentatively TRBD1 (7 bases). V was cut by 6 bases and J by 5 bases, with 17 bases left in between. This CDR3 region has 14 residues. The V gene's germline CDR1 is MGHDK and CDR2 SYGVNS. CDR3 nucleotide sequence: TGTGCCAGCAGGGGCCTCAGGGGGGTCCACGAGCAGTACTTC. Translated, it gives CASRGLRGVHEQYF.

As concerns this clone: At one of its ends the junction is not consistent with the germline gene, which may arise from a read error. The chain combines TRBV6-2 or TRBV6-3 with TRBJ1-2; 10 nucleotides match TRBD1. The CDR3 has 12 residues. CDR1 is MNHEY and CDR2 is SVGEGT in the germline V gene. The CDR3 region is CASSYSGQGLHF. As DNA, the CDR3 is TGTGCCAGCAGTTACTCGGGACAGGGGCTACACTTC.

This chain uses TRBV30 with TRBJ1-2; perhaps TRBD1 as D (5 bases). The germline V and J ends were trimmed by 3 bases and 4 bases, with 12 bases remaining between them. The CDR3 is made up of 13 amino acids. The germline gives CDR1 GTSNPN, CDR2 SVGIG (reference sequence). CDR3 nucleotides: TGTGCCTGGAGCGGGGGTTTCGGCTATGGCTACACCTTC. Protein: CAWSGGFGYGYTF.

The chain's CDR3 is CASSLELAGMQETQYF. Written as DNA, the CDR3 is TGTGCCAGCAGCTTAGAATTAGCGGGGATGCAAGAGACCCAGTACTTC. The chain recombines TRBV7-2 with TRBJ2-5; 8 nucleotides line up with TRBD2. V lost 1 base and J lost 2; bases outside the gene matches: 6. From germline, CDR1 is SGHTA and CDR2 FQGNSA. This CDR3 spans 16 amino acids. Combining the CDR3 with reference TRBV7-2 and TRBJ2-5 gives the whole variable domain GAGVSQSPSNKVTEKGKDVELRCDPISGHTALYWYRQSLGQGLEFLIYFQGNSAPDKSGLPSDRFSAERTGGSVSTLTIQRTQQEDSAVYLCASSLELAGMQETQYFGPGTRLLVL.

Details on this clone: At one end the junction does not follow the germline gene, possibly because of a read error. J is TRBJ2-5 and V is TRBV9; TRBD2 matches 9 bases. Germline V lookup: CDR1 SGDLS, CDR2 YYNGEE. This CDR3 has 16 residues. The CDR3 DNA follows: TGTGCCAGCAGCGTAGAAGCTAGCGGGGCACAAGGGACCCAGTACTTC. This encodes CASSVEASGAQGTQYF.